This TCR beta chain derives from a study of technical replicates of blood from a few donors. Clones were read by immunoSEQ multiplex PCR, and TCRdb kept only the in-frame ones, dropping some. Counted here are 67,000 or so clones, roughly 92% occurring once; the ten biggest clones make up about 0.35%. The TCR was taken from a human donor in good health. The sample comprised T cells isolated from PBMCs.

CDR3 in DNA: TGCGCCAGCAGCCTGGGACAGACCTACACAGATACGCAGTATTTT. Translation: CASSLGQTYTDTQYF. The V call is TRBV5-1, the J call TRBJ2-3; 7 nucleotides match TRBD1. V shed 4 bases and J 2 bases; nucleotides not matched to a gene: 7. In germline, CDR1 is SGHRS, CDR2 YFSETQ. The CDR3 contains 15 residues.